This TCR beta chain was retrieved from a study of lymphopenia after photon versus proton radiotherapy. Worth noting for this clone: What it binds is unknown.

The study, taken as a whole, reports: Better survival with proton therapy was suggested as possible, not demonstrated. After lymphocyte nadir, photon-treated repertoires showed oligoclonal expansion, especially CD8+ Temra.

Generated by immunoSEQ multiplex PCR, the TCRdb table keeps only in-frame clones and is missing some. This repertoire shows under 75,000 clones, around 92% found once; its top ten account for 2.2%. Sequencing was performed on peripheral blood, taken from a patient treated with photon-based radiotherapy. The clonotype originates from a middle-aged woman with cholangiocarcinoma.

CDR3 loop: CASSSAGVGEETQYF. The CDR3 region has the DNA TGTGCCAGCAGCTCGGCCGGGGTAGGGGAAGAGACCCAGTACTTC. This sequence joins TRBV7-9 and TRBJ2-5; D is tentatively TRBD1 or TRBD2 (5 bases each). The CDR3 covers 15 residues. V gave up 4 bases and J gave up 3 bases, with 15 bases separating them. The germline V gene has CDR1 SEHNR and CDR2 FQNEAQ (reference sequence).